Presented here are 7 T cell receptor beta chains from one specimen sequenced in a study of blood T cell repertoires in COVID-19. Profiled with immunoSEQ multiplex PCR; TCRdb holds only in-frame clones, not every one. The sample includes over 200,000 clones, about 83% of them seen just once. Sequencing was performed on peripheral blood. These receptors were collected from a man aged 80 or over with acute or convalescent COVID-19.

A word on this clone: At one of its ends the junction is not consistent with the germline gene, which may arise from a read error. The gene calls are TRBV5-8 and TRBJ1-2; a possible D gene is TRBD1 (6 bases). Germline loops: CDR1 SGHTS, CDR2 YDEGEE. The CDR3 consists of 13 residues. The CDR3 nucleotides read TGTGCCAGCAGATTGGACAGATCCAATGGCTACACCTTC. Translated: CASRLDRSNGYTF.

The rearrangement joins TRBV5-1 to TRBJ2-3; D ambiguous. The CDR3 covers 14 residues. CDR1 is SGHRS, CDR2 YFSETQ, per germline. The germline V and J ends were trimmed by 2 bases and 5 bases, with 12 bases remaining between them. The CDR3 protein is CASSFLVTGDTQYF. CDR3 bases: TGCGCCAGCAGCTTTTTGGTTACGGGAGATACGCAGTATTTT.

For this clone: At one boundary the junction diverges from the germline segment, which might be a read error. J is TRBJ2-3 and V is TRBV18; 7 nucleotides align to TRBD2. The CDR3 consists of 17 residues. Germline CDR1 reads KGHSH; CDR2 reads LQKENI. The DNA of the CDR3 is TGTGCCAGCGCACCCCGGGCGCGGGAGACCTTCACAGATACGCAGTATTTT. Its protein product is CASAPRARETFTDTQYF.

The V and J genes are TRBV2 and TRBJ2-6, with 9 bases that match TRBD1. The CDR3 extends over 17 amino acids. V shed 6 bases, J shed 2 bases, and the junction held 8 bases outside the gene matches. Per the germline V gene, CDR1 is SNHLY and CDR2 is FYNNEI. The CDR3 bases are TGTGCCAGCAGCCCCGGGACAGGGTTCCCTGGGGCCAACGTCCTGACTTTC. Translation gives CASSPGTGFPGANVLTF.

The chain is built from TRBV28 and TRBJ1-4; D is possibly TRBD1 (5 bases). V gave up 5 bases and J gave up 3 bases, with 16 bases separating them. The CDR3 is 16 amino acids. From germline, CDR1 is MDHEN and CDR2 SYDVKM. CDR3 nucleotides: TGTGCCAGCAGTCGTCGTGTTGACAGAGCTAATGAAAAACTGTTTTTT. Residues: CASSRRVDRANEKLFF.

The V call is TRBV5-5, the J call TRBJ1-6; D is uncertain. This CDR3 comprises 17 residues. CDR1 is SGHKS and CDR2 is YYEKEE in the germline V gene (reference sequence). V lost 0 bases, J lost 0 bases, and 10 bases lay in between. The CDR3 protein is CASSLEWRSSYNSPLHF. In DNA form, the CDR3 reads TGTGCCAGCAGCTTGGAATGGCGGAGCTCCTATAATTCACCCCTCCACTTT.

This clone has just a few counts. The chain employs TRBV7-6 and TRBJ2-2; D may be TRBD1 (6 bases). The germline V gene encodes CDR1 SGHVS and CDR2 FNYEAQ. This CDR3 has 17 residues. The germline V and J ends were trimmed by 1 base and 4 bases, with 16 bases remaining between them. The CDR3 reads CASSLVSGTSSTGELFF. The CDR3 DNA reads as TGTGCCAGCAGCTTAGTCTCCGGGACAAGTAGCACCGGGGAGCTGTTTTTT.